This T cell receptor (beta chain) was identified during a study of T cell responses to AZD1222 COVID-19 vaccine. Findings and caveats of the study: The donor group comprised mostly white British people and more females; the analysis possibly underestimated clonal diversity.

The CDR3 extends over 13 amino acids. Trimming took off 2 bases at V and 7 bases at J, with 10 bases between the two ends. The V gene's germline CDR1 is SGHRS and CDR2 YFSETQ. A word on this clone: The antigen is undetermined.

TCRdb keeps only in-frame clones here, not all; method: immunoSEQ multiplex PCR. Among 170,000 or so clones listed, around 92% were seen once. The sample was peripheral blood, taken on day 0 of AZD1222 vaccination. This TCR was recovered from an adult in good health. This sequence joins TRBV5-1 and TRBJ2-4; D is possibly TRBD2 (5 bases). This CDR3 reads CASSFNGDNIQYF. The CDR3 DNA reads TGCGCCAGCAGCTTTAACGGGGATAACATTCAGTACTTC. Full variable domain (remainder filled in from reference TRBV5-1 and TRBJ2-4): KAGVTQTPRYLIKTRGQQVTLSCSPISGHRSVSWYQQTPGQGLQFLFEYFSETQRNKGNFPGRFSGRQFSNSRSEMNVSTLELGDSALYLCASSFNGDNIQYFGAGTRLSVL.